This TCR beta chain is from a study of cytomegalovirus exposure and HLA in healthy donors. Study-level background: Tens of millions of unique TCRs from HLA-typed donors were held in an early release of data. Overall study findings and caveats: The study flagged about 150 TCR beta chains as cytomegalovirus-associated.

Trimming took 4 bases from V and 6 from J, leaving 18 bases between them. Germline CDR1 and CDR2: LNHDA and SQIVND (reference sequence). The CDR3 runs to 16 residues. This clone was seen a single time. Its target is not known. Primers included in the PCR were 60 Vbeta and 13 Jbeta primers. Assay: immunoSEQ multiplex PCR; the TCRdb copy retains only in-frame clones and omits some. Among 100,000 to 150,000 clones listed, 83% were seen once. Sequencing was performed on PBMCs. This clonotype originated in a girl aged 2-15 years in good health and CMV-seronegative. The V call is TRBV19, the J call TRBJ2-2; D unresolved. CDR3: CASSTTILLVAGELFF. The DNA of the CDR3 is TGTGCCAGTAGTACCACGATCCTCCTAGTAGCCGGGGAGCTGTTTTTT.